This TCR beta chain was obtained from a study of stem cell transplantation in POMP-related autoinflammatory disease. Study information: Impaired MHC class I-dependent CD8+ differentiation was hypothesized from defective thymoproteasomes. Before transplant, CD4+ T cells skewed naive and CD8+ proportions were low. Study conclusions and caveats: Patients with PRAID showed a restricted number of unique TRB V-J gene pairings. Across all analyzed T-cell subsets, patients with PRAID tended toward reduced diversity and increased clonality.

Prominent immunodeficiency with autoinflammation defined PRAID. The V gene lost 9 bases and the J gene lost 1 base, with 13 bases spanning the gap. Germline values: CDR1 PRHDT, CDR2 FYEKMQ (reference sequence). The CDR3 loop spans 13 amino acids. This table comes from immunoSEQ multiplex PCR, and its TCRdb copy is limited to in-frame clones, with some not included. The table lists roughly 11,000 clones, 70% to 90% of them singletons, with around 55% in the top ten. A remark on this clone: What it binds is not known.

This rearrangement joins TRBV13 to TRBJ2-7, with D possibly being TRBD1 (5 bases). This receptor was identified in a human donor with POMP-related autoinflammation and immune dysregulation (PRAID). The specimen was CD8+ T cells from PBMCs, collected before stem cell transplantation. The CDR3 DNA reads as TGTGCCAGTTCCCAGGGTCCATCCTACGAGCAGTACTTC. Translating it yields CASSQGPSYEQYF.